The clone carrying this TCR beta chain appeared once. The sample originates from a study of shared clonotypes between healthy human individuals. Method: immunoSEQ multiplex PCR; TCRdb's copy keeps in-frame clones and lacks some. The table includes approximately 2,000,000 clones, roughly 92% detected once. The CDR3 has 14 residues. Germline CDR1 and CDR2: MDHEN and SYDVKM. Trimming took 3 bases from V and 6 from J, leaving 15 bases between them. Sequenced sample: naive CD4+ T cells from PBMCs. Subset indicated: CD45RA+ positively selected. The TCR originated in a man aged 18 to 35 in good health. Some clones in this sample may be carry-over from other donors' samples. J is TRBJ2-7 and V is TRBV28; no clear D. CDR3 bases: TGTGCCAGCAGTTTCTTCCGGACGCAGTCCGAGCAGTACTTC. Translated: CASSFFRTQSEQYF.